Described below is a single T cell receptor (beta chain) sequence and its context. Its antigen is unknown. Researchers defined stable Graves' hyperthyroidism as no ophthalmopathy progression within 18 months. Uncontrolled infection, other autoimmune disease, pregnancy and lactation each barred patients from inclusion. The data belong to a study of T cells in Graves' hyperthyroidism and ophthalmopathy. Across the study: It was at initial diagnosis, before any treatment, that peripheral blood was collected.

The study's findings and limits: Onset of ophthalmopathy came a median roughly 6.4 months after the model predicted it.

Amplification targeted TCR beta CDR3 regions from RNA transcripts. TCR CDR3 underwent first-round RT-PCR with the HTBI primer set. TCRdb used MiXCR to reprocess the multiplex PCR reads, holding one entry per CDR3 protein. In the table there are about 380,000 distinct CDR3 sequences, around 14% of which are singletons. This CDR3 comprises 14 residues. Germline values: CDR1 SGHVS, CDR2 FQNEAQ. V was pared by 5 bases and J by 3 bases, with 7 bases of the junction left unmatched. Sequenced: blood. This receptor was identified in a woman aged 55-69 years with Graves' hyperthyroidism. The rearrangement joins TRBV7-8 to TRBJ2-7; 7 bases are shared with TRBD2. The CDR3 DNA follows: TGTGCCAGCAGCACCCGGACTAGGGACTACGAGCAGTACTTC. Amino acids: CASSTRTRDYEQYF.